The 18 T cell receptor beta chains listed next were all sequenced from one sample in a study of shared T cell receptors in the human thymus. TCRdb keeps only in-frame clones here, not all; method: immunoSEQ multiplex PCR. The sample carries hundreds of thousands of clones, roughly 90% recorded once. The same specimen was also included in a second study, on human thymus T cells.

The sequenced sample was thymocytes. The receptors here all came from a boy younger than two with a congenital heart defect.

The sample holds a few counts of this clone. The V and J genes are TRBV28 and TRBJ1-5, with D perhaps matching TRBD1 (6 bases). Germline values: CDR1 MDHEN, CDR2 SYDVKM. This CDR3 has 16 amino acids. V was clipped by 5 bases and J by 4 bases, with 18 bases between them. CDR3 protein: CASSPIRTVRNQPQHF. CDR3 coding DNA: TGTGCCAGCAGTCCAATTCGGACAGTACGAAATCAGCCCCAGCATTTT. Combining the CDR3 with reference TRBV28 and TRBJ1-5 gives the whole variable domain DVKVTQSSRYLVKRTGEKVFLECVQDMDHENMFWYRQDPGLGLRLIYFSYDVKMKEKGDIPEGYSVSREKKERFSLILESASTNQTSMYLCASSPIRTVRNQPQHFGDGTRLSIL.

V gene TRBV15 combines with J gene TRBJ2-7; D gene uncertain. The germline V gene encodes CDR1 LNHNV and CDR2 YYDKDF (reference sequence). With 1 base removed from V and 1 base from J, the gap between germline ends came to 11 bases. The CDR3 has 15 amino acids. This CDR3 reads CATSRVVASSYEQYF. CDR3 bases: TGTGCCACCAGCAGAGTAGTAGCCTCTTCCTACGAGCAGTACTTC.

The rearrangement joins TRBV19 to TRBJ2-1; 9 nucleotides line up with TRBD1. The germline V gene encodes CDR1 LNHDA and CDR2 SQIVND (reference sequence). This CDR3 is built from 15 residues. V was clipped by 7 bases and J by 1 base; unmatched bases: 5. The DNA of the CDR3 is TGTGCCAGTACCTGGACAGGGGATTCCTACAATGAGCAGTTCTTC. Translated: CASTWTGDSYNEQFF.

This clone was seen once. The chain has TRBV5-4 and TRBJ1-3, with 7 bases matching TRBD1. The V gene end was trimmed by 4 bases and the J gene end by 0 bases; junction bases not matched to a gene: 13. The CDR3 covers 18 residues. CDR1 is SGHNT, CDR2 YYREEE, per germline (reference sequence). The CDR3 region is CASSRHRGTGFSGNTIYF. CDR3 sequence (DNA): TGTGCCAGCAGCCGACACAGGGGTACAGGCTTCTCTGGAAACACCATATATTTT.

The chain uses TRBV27 and TRBJ1-4, with unresolved D. V lost 7 bases to trimming and J lost 0 bases, with 9 bases between them. CDR3 size: 14 residues. Germline V gives CDR1 MNHEY, CDR2 SMNVEV (reference sequence). This CDR3 is CASTRPSTNEKLFF. CDR3 sequence (DNA): TGTGCCAGCACGAGGCCTTCAACTAATGAAAAACTGTTTTTT.

The rearrangement links TRBV19 to TRBJ1-4; D is undetermined. Deletions cut 1 base from V and 4 bases from J, with 19 bases between. From germline, CDR1 is LNHDA and CDR2 SQIVND (reference sequence). The CDR3 is 18 amino acids. For the CDR3, the DNA is TGTGCCAGTAGTATAGGCGGGAGGCTCGAGCCCATTAATGAAAAACTGTTTTTT. Encoded protein: CASSIGGRLEPINEKLFF.

This chain joins TRBV11-1 and TRBJ2-7, with 8 positions matching TRBD1. Per the germline V gene, CDR1 is SGHAT and CDR2 is FQDESV (reference sequence). The junction had 9 bases not matched to a gene; V was cut back by 5 bases and J by 3 bases. CDR3 length equals 15 residues. CDR3 nucleotides: TGTGCCAGCAGCCCAGGGGGCATGGGCGGCTACGAGCAGTACTTC. Its protein product is CASSPGGMGGYEQYF.

The rearrangement links TRBV30 to TRBJ2-7; 9 bases are shared with TRBD1. V shed 3 bases and J 6 bases; nucleotides not matched to a gene: 12. Germline V gene lookup returns CDR1 GTSNPN and CDR2 SVGIG (reference sequence). The CDR3 covers 15 residues. CDR3 bases: TGTGCCTGGAGCCTCCCGGACAGGGGATGGGGCGAGCAGTACTTC. Its protein product is CAWSLPDRGWGEQYF.

The chain combines TRBV19 with TRBJ2-1; D is possibly TRBD2 (5 bases). Trimming stripped 7 bases from V and 8 bases from J, with 12 bases between. Germline CDR1 LNHDA, CDR2 SQIVND (reference sequence). This CDR3 is built from 12 residues. The CDR3 is CASILREYEQFF. DNA for the CDR3: TGTGCCAGTATCCTCCGGGAATATGAGCAGTTCTTC.

V is TRBV14 and J is TRBJ2-7, with 8 bases aligning to TRBD2. Trimming removed 1 base from V and 1 base from J; junction bases left unmatched: 9. Germline values: CDR1 SGHDN, CDR2 FVKESK. This CDR3 is 17 amino acids long. The CDR3 region is CASSQVGGLGASYEQYF. The CDR3, as DNA: TGTGCCAGCAGCCAAGTGGGGGGACTAGGCGCGTCCTACGAGCAGTACTTC.

The chain combines TRBV6-1 with TRBJ2-3; possibly TRBD1 for D (5 bases). V was trimmed by 0 bases and J by 3 bases, leaving 16 bases between them. The CDR3 runs to 17 residues. Looked up from germline, CDR1 is MNHNS and CDR2 is SASEGT. The CDR3 here is CASSEAGRRAVTDTQYF. The DNA of the CDR3 is TGTGCCAGCAGTGAAGCAGGTCGCAGGGCCGTTACAGATACGCAGTATTTT.

J is TRBJ2-7 and V is TRBV6-5; TRBD1 is a possible D gene (6 bases). V was pared by 6 bases and J by 4 bases, with 13 bases between. The CDR3 has 13 residues. Germline V gene sequence: CDR1 MNHEY, CDR2 SVGAGI. The CDR3 here is CASSSNRVYEQYF. The DNA of the CDR3 is TGTGCCAGCAGCAGTAACAGGGTTTACGAGCAGTACTTC.

The chain has TRBV7-3 and TRBJ2-2, with D unclear. Germline V gene lookup returns CDR1 SGHTA and CDR2 FQGTGA. This CDR3 comprises 13 residues. Trimming took 4 bases from V and 2 from J, leaving 5 bases between them. CDR3 in amino acids: CASSSRNTGELFF. The DNA for the CDR3 is TGTGCCAGCAGCTCCCGTAACACCGGGGAGCTGTTTTTT. The variable domain in full, with the rest retrieved from reference TRBV7-3 and TRBJ2-2, is GAGVSQTPSNKVTEKGKYVELRCDPISGHTALYWYRQSLGQGPEFLIYFQGTGAADDSGLPNDRFFAVRPEGSVSTLKIQRTERGDSAVYLCASSSRNTGELFFGEGSRLTVL.

The chain uses TRBV21-1 and TRBJ1-4. TRBV21-1 is marked as a pseudogene. The CDR3 totals 16 residues. The CDR3 DNA follows: TGTGCCAGCCCCCGATCGGTGGAGCCTCAGAATGAAAAACTGTTTTTT. This sequence encodes CASPRSVEPQNEKLFF.

The chain links TRBV28 to TRBJ2-7; TRBD1 is a possible D gene (6 bases). The V end was cut by 2 bases, the J end by 2 bases, with 7 bases between. Looked up from germline, CDR1 is MDHEN and CDR2 is SYDVKM. This CDR3 is 13 amino acids long. The CDR3 region has the DNA TGTGCCAGCAGTTTAGGACAGACCTACGAGCAGTACTTC. Residues: CASSLGQTYEQYF.

V gene TRBV5-1 combines with J gene TRBJ2-3, with a weak D call TRBD2 (5 bases). CDR1 SGHRS and CDR2 YFSETQ come from the germline V gene. V gave up 4 bases and J gave up 2 bases, with 17 bases separating them. The CDR3 has 16 residues. The DNA of the CDR3 is TGCGCCAGCAGCCGGGGAGCCGGACTGATCACAGATACGCAGTATTTT. Translation: CASSRGAGLITDTQYF.

The gene calls are TRBV4-1 and TRBJ2-3, with D perhaps matching TRBD2 (5 bases). The CDR3 contains 17 residues. V dropped 3 bases and J dropped 6 bases, with 22 bases sitting between them. Germline V gives CDR1 MGHRA, CDR2 YSYEKL. The CDR3 nucleotides read TGCGCCAGCAGCCACGGGATCGGAGAGCCACTCCAGGATACGCAGTATTTT. Translation: CASSHGIGEPLQDTQYF.

This chain uses TRBV25-1 with TRBJ2-7; 9 positions agree with TRBD2. From germline, CDR1 is MGHDK and CDR2 SYGVNS. The CDR3 is 18 residues long. The V segment lost 4 bases and the J segment 4 bases; nucleotides outside the gene matches: 17. The DNA of the CDR3 is TGTGCCAGCAGTGCTAGTAGCGGGAGAGTCCGAGTGGCGTACGAGCAGTACTTC. Translated: CASSASSGRVRVAYEQYF.